The 18 T cell receptor beta chains given below trace back to one sample, sequenced in a study of cytomegalovirus exposure and HLA in healthy donors. The PCR used 60 Vbeta and 13 Jbeta primers. Libraries were prepared by immunoSEQ multiplex PCR; TCRdb keeps only in-frame clonotypes and omits some of them. This table has some 100,000 clones, over 65% appearing once. The sample taken for sequencing was PBMCs. The receptor source for this set is a woman between 50 and 59 years old in good health and CMV-seropositive.

This chain joins TRBV30 and TRBJ2-7; a possible D gene is TRBD1 (5 bases). The V end was cut by 5 bases, the J end by 3 bases, with 8 bases between. Germline V CDR1 and CDR2: GTSNPN, SVGIG (reference sequence). This CDR3 comprises 11 residues. CDR3: CAWRRVYEQYF. The CDR3 coding sequence is TGTGCCTGGCGCAGGGTCTACGAGCAGTACTTC.

This clone was seen only a few times. The chain is built from TRBV5-5 and TRBJ1-1, with no clear D. The germline CDR1 and CDR2 sequences are SGHKS and YYEKEE (reference sequence). The ends were cut back, 0 bases at V and 3 bases at J, with 9 bases in the middle. This CDR3 contains 14 residues. CDR3 sequence reads: CASSLGQAYTEAFF. The CDR3 coding sequence is TGTGCCAGCAGCTTGGGGCAGGCGTACACTGAAGCTTTCTTT.

This clone was detected a few times. The V call is TRBV19, the J call TRBJ1-1, with 8 bases aligning to TRBD1. Germline CDR1 and CDR2: LNHDA and SQIVND (reference sequence). J gave up 0 bases and V 7 bases, and 4 bases lay outside the gene matches. The CDR3 consists of 14 residues. CDR3 DNA: TGTGCCAGTATCCGGACAGGGCTGAACACTGAAGCTTTCTTT. This codes for CASIRTGLNTEAFF.

The chain employs TRBV7-6 and TRBJ2-5; 13 bases are shared with TRBD2. The ends lost 5 bases at V and 2 bases at J; junction bases unmatched: 5. This CDR3 is built from 16 residues. Per the germline V gene, CDR1 is SGHVS and CDR2 is FNYEAQ. DNA of the CDR3: TGTGCCAGCAGCCATAGACTAGCGGGGGGACAAGAGACCCAGTACTTC. Its translation is CASSHRLAGGQETQYF.

The J gene is TRBJ2-3, the V gene TRBV19; 7 positions agree with TRBD2. Trimming removed 1 base from V and 0 bases from J; junction bases left unmatched: 1. The CDR3 totals 15 residues. Germline V gene data show CDR1 as LNHDA and CDR2 as SQIVND (reference sequence). CDR3 nucleotides: TGTGCCAGTAGTATAGGCGGGAGTAGCACAGATACGCAGTATTTT. Translated: CASSIGGSSTDTQYF.

The CDR3 loop reads CASSLSGFAYTEAFF. For the CDR3, the DNA is TGCGCCAGCAGCTTGTCAGGGTTCGCCTACACTGAAGCTTTCTTT. This rearrangement joins TRBV5-1 to TRBJ1-1, with D tentatively TRBD1 (5 bases). Germline loops: CDR1 SGHRS, CDR2 YFSETQ. Trimming stripped 1 base from V and 3 bases from J, with 13 bases between. This CDR3 is 15 amino acids long.

The genes are TRBV7-2 and TRBJ2-5; 12 bases are shared with TRBD2. V shed 0 bases and J 5 bases; nucleotides not matched to a gene: 10. This CDR3 is 18 amino acids long. The germline gives CDR1 SGHTA, CDR2 FQGNSA. CDR3 sequence: CASSLAGLAGGVLETQYF. Written as DNA, the CDR3 is TGTGCCAGCAGCTTAGCGGGACTAGCGGGCGGTGTCCTTGAGACCCAGTACTTC.

The chain joins TRBV7-2 to TRBJ2-2; 13 bases match TRBD2. The germline gives CDR1 SGHTA, CDR2 FQGNSA. The CDR3 is 15 residues long. J was trimmed by 7 bases and V by 3 bases; bases with no gene match: 2. CDR3 nucleotides: TGTGCCAGCAGCTTTACTAGCGGGGGGGTCGGGGAGCTGTTTTTT. Its translation is CASSFTSGGVGELFF.

CDR3 sequence reads: CASSEGQVSNYGYTF. The CDR3, as DNA: TGTGCCAGCAGTGAGGGACAGGTATCTAACTATGGCTACACCTTC. This chain uses TRBV6-1 with TRBJ1-2, with TRBD1 matching 8 bases. With 3 bases clipped from V and 0 bases from J, the junction kept 3 bases outside the gene matches. The CDR3 is 15 residues long. Per germline, CDR1 MNHNS and CDR2 SASEGT.

The CDR3 DNA reads TGTGCCAGCAGCCGAGGGACAGGATACTACACTGAAGCTTTCTTT. This sequence encodes CASSRGTGYYTEAFF. The V gene is TRBV21-1, the J gene TRBJ1-1; TRBD1, the table's D call, lacks a check against the DNA. TRBV21-1 is given as a pseudogene. The CDR3 spans 15 residues.

As regards this clone: A read error may account for a junction end that differs from germline. This chain links TRBV14 with TRBJ1-1; D perhaps matches TRBD1 (5 bases). The CDR3 length is 18 residues. CDR1 and CDR2 (germline): SGHDN, FVKESK. CDR3 sequence: CTSSQEGTWLGGNTEAFF. The CDR3 nucleotides are TGTACCAGCAGCCAAGAGGGGACGTGGCTGGGGGGGAACACTGAAGCTTTCTTT.

The chain is built from TRBV7-2 and TRBJ2-7, with no clear D. The CDR3 runs 12 residues. Germline V gene data show CDR1 as SGHTA and CDR2 as FQGNSA. Trimming took 8 bases from V and 5 from J, leaving 13 bases between them. In DNA, the CDR3 is TGTGCCAGCTCGGTAGACTTGGACGAGCAGTACTTC. Translated, it gives CASSVDLDEQYF.

The chain has TRBV28 and TRBJ1-3, with D possibly being TRBD1 (6 bases). V gave up 2 bases and J gave up 8 bases, with 19 bases separating them. The V gene's germline CDR1 is MDHEN and CDR2 SYDVKM. CDR3 length equals 16 residues. Here the CDR3 DNA reads TGTGCCAGCAGTTTAAGCTCCCCGTCAGGGGAGCACACCATATATTTT. This codes for CASSLSSPSGEHTIYF.

V is TRBV10-3 and J is TRBJ1-6, with 8 bases fitting TRBD1. Germline-derived CDR1 and CDR2 are ENHRY and SYGVKD. V lost 7 bases to trimming and J lost 5 bases; unmatched junction nucleotides: 4. The CDR3 is made up of 14 amino acids. The CDR3: CAITQDRDNSPLHF. As DNA, the CDR3 is TGTGCCATCACCCAGGACAGGGATAATTCACCCCTCCACTTT.

The chain combines TRBV9 with TRBJ2-1; TRBD2 aligns across 8 bases. Germline CDR1 reads SGDLS; CDR2 reads YYNGEE. This CDR3 is built from 16 residues. V trimming: 0 bases; J trimming: 6 bases; junction bases outside the gene matches: 8. CDR3 residues: CASSVDRAGVVNEQFF. CDR3 bases: TGTGCCAGCAGCGTAGACAGAGCGGGAGTAGTCAATGAGCAGTTCTTC.

The genes are TRBV5-5 and TRBJ1-4; TRBD1 aligns across 7 bases. The V segment lost 2 bases and the J segment 8 bases; nucleotides outside the gene matches: 9. CDR3 length: 15 residues. CDR1 and CDR2 (germline): SGHKS, YYEKEE (reference sequence). CDR3 sequence (DNA): TGTGCCAGCAGCTTCACAGGGGATGGGAAAGAAAAACTGTTTTTT. Translation gives CASSFTGDGKEKLFF.

The chain is built from TRBV4-3 and TRBJ1-3; 7 bases are a match to TRBD1. The CDR3 covers 19 residues. Trimming at V came to 4 bases and at J to 1 base, leaving 16 bases not matched to a gene. Germline V CDR1 and CDR2: LGHNA, YSLEER. CDR3 in amino acids: CASSPRRDSLSHSGNTIYF. CDR3 sequence (DNA): TGCGCCAGCAGCCCCAGACGGGACAGTCTCTCCCATTCTGGAAACACCATATATTTT.

V usage is TRBV4-3 and J usage is TRBJ1-1, with D perhaps matching TRBD1 (5 bases). The ends were cut back, 4 bases at V and 3 bases at J, with 15 bases in the middle. The germline V gene has CDR1 LGHNA and CDR2 YSLEER. The CDR3 totals 15 residues. The chain's CDR3 is CASSRWGGGDTEAFF. In DNA, the CDR3 is TGCGCCAGCAGCCGATGGGGGGGTGGGGACACTGAAGCTTTCTTT.